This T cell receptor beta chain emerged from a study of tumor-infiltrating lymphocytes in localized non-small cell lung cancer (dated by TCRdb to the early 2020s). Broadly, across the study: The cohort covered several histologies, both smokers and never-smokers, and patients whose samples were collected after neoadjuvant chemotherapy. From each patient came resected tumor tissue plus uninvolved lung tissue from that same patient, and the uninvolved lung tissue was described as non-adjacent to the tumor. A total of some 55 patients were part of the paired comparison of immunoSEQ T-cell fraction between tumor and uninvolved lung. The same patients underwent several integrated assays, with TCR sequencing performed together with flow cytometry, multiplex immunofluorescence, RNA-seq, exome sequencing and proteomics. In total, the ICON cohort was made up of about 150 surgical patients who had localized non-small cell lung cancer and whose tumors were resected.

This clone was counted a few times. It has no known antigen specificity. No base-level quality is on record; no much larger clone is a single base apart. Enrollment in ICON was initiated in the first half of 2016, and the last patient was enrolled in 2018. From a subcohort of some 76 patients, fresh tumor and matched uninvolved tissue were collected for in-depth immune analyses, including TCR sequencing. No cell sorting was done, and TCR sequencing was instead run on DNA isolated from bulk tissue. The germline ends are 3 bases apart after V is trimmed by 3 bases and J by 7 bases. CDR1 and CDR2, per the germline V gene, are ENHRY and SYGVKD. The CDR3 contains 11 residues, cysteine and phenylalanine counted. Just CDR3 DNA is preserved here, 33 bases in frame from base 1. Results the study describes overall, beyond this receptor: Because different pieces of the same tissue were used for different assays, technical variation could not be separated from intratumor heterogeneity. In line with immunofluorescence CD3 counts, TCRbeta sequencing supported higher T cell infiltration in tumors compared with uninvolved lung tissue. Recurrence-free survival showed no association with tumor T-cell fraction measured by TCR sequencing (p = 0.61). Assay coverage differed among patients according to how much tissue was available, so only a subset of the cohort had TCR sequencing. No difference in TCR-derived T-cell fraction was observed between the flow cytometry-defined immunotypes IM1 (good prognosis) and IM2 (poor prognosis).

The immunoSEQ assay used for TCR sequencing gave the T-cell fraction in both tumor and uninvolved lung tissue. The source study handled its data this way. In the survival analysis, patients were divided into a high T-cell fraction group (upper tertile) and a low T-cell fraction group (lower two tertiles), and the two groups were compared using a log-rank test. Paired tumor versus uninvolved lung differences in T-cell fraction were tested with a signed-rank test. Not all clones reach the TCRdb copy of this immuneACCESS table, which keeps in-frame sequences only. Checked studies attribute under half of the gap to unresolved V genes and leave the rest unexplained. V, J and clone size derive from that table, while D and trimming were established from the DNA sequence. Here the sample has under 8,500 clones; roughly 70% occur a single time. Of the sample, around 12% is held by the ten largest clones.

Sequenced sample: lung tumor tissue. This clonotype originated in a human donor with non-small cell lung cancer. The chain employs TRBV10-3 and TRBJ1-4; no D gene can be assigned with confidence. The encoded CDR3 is CAISDSEKLFF. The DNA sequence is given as TGTGCCATCAGTGACAGTGAAAAACTGTTTTTT.